These 11 T cell receptor beta chains originate from one sample sequenced in a study of early T cells in non-severe SARS-CoV-2 infection. TCRdb re-called the 5' RACE reads through MiXCR, storing one row per CDR3 protein. The repertoire holds about 84,000 distinct CDR3 sequences, roughly an eighth seen once, with over 2.5% in the top ten. Sequencing was carried out using whole blood. The receptors stem from an adult who was a healthcare worker with PCR-confirmed SARS-CoV-2 infection or an uninfected control (not recorded which).

The chain is built from TRBV28 and TRBJ1-1, with D perhaps TRBD1 (5 bases). Germline V gene data show CDR1 as MDHEN and CDR2 as SYDVKM. Trimming shortened V by 4 bases and J by 4 bases, and 16 bases separated the two germline ends. This CDR3 is built from 15 residues. CDR3 region: CASSYSPAGTTEAFF. The CDR3 bases are TGTGCCAGCAGTTACTCCCCGGCAGGGACCACTGAAGCTTTCTTT.

V gene TRBV12-3 or TRBV12-4 combines with J gene TRBJ2-7, with D tentatively TRBD1 or TRBD2 (5 bases each). The CDR3 is 14 amino acids. With 5 bases removed from V and 3 bases from J, the gap between germline ends came to 14 bases. The CDR3 protein is CASSPTTDYYEQYF. For the CDR3, the DNA is TGTGCCAGCAGTCCGACGACAGACTACTACGAGCAGTACTTC.

V usage is TRBV7-9 and J usage is TRBJ2-7; 10 bases line up with TRBD1. CDR1 is SEHNR and CDR2 is FQNEAQ in the germline V gene (reference sequence). V was clipped by 6 bases and J by 0 bases; unmatched bases: 5. The CDR3 contains 15 residues. CDR3: CASRLGQGDSYEQYF. In DNA form, the CDR3 reads TGTGCCAGCAGACTCGGACAGGGGGACTCCTACGAGCAGTACTTC.

Ten or more counts support this clonotype. The V gene is TRBV9, the J gene TRBJ2-2; D is perhaps TRBD1 (5 bases). V lost 0 bases to trimming and J lost 7 bases, with 10 bases between them. Per germline, CDR1 SGDLS and CDR2 YYNGEE. The CDR3 length is 14 residues. DNA for the CDR3: TGTGCCAGCAGCGTAGATTTAGGGGTCGGGGAGCTGTTTTTT. Translating it yields CASSVDLGVGELFF.

In this sample, this clonotype turned up many times. The chain employs TRBV12-2 and TRBJ2-1. TRBV12-2 is an annotated pseudogene. The CDR3 totals 15 residues. CDR3 region: CASRLTDVRDNEQFF. DNA of the CDR3: TGTGCAAGTCGCTTAACCGACGTTAGGGACAATGAGCAGTTCTTC.

The chain carries TRBV2 and TRBJ1-3; D uncertain. Trimming stripped 4 bases from V and 4 bases from J, with 11 bases between. The CDR3 loop spans 14 amino acids. CDR1 and CDR2 from the germline V gene are SNHLY and FYNNEI. CDR3 nucleotide sequence: TGTGCCAGCAGTGGGTTGAGAGCCGGAAACACCATATATTTT. Protein: CASSGLRAGNTIYF.

This clonotype has at least ten counts. The chain employs TRBV6-6 and TRBJ1-1; tentative D call: TRBD1 (5 bases). V was clipped by 5 bases and J by 7 bases, with 11 bases between them. The germline V gene has CDR1 MNHNY and CDR2 SVGAGI (reference sequence). The CDR3 has 12 residues. The CDR3 sequence is CASSTGTGEAFF. In DNA, the CDR3 is TGTGCCAGCAGTACCGGGACCGGTGAAGCTTTCTTT.

This clonotype was seen repeatedly, ten times or more. J is TRBJ1-1 and V is TRBV6-6; no clear D. Germline-derived CDR1 and CDR2 are MNHNY and SVGAGI (reference sequence). V lost 0 bases to trimming and J lost 0 bases, with 11 bases between them. The CDR3 consists of 16 residues. The CDR3 coding sequence is TGTGCCAGCAGTTACTCGACGGGTCAGCTGAACACTGAAGCTTTCTTT. This sequence encodes CASSYSTGQLNTEAFF.

This clonotype was counted only a few times. This chain connects TRBV20-1 to TRBJ2-3; 9 bases fit TRBD2. The CDR3 sequence is 15 residues long. Unmatched junction bases numbered 4, after V lost 3 bases and J lost 0 bases. The germline V gene has CDR1 DFQATT and CDR2 SNEGSKA (reference sequence). CDR3 DNA sequence: TGCAGTGCTAGTCTCCTAGCGGGGAGCACAGATACGCAGTATTTT. Its translation is CSASLLAGSTDTQYF.

This clonotype turned up a few times. V usage is TRBV29-1 and J usage is TRBJ1-2; TRBD1 might be the D (5 bases). Per the germline V gene, CDR1 is SQVTM and CDR2 is ANQGSEA. The V end was cut by 4 bases, the J end by 3 bases, with 9 bases between. The CDR3 runs to 12 residues. CDR3 bases: TGCAGCGTTGCGAAAGGGGACTATGGCTACACCTTC. Protein: CSVAKGDYGYTF.

V usage is TRBV10-2 and J usage is TRBJ2-5, with D perhaps TRBD1 (6 bases). The CDR3 totals 14 residues. Trimming stripped 4 bases from V and 5 bases from J, with 14 bases between. CDR1 is WSHSY and CDR2 is SAAADI in the germline V gene. The CDR3 region has the DNA TGCGCCAGCAGTGGGGGACATACCCGGGAGACCCAGTACTTC. The encoded protein is CASSGGHTRETQYF.